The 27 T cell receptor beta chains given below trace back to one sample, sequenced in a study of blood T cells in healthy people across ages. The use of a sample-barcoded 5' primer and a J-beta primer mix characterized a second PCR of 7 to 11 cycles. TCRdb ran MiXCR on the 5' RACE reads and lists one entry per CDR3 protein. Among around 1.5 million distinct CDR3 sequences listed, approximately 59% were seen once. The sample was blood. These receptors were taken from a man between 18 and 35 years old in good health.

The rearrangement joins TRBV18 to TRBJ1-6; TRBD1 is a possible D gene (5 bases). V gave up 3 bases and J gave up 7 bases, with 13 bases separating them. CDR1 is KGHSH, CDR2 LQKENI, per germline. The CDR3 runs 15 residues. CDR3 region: CASSPGFEGNSPLHF. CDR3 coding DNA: TGTGCCAGCTCACCTGGCTTTGAGGGGAATTCACCCCTCCACTTT.

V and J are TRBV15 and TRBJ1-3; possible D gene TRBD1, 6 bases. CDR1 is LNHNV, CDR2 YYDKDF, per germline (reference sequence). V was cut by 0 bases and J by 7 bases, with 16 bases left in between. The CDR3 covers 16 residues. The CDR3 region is CATSRDMGARQNTIYF. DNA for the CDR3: TGTGCCACCAGCAGAGATATGGGGGCTCGTCAGAACACCATATATTTT. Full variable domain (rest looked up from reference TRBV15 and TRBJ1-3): DAMVIQNPRYQVTQFGKPVTLSCSQTLNHNVMYWYQQKSSQAPKLLFHYYDKDFNNEADTPDNFQSRRPNTSFCFLDIRSPGLGDTAMYLCATSRDMGARQNTIYFGEGSWLTVV.

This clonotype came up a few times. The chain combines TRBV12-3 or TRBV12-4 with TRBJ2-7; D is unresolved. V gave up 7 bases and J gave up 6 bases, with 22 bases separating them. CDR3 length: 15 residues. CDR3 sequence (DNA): TGTGCCAGCACTCAAGAGGCAGGTTTGCTCTCCGAGCAGTACTTC. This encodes CASTQEAGLLSEQYF.

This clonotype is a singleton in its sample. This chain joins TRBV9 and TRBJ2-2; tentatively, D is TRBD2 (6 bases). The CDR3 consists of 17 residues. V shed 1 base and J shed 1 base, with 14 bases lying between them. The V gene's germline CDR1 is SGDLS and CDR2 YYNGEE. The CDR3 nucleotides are TGTGCCAGCAGCGTACCCGACCGGGGGAGGAACACCGGGGAGCTGTTTTTT. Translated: CASSVPDRGRNTGELFF.

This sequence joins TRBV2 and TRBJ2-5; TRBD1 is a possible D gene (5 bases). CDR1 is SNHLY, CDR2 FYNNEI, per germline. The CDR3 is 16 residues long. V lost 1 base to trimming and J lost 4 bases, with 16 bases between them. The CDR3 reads CASSEDPGFGRETQYF. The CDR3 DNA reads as TGTGCCAGCAGTGAAGATCCAGGGTTTGGTAGAGAGACCCAGTACTTC.

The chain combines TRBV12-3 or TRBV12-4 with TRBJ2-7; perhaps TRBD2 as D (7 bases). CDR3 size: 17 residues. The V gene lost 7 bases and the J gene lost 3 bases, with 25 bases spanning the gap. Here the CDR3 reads CASTHSGGGSPLYEQYF. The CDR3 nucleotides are TGTGCCAGCACTCATTCTGGGGGGGGCTCACCCCTCTACGAGCAGTACTTC.

The DNA of the CDR3 is TGTGCCAGCAGCTTGCCCCATAACATGCTCCAAGAGACCCAGTACTTC. It encodes CASSLPHNMLQETQYF. The chain employs TRBV7-9 and TRBJ2-5; D gene uncertain. CDR3 size: 16 residues. V gave up 3 bases and J gave up 1 base, with 15 bases separating them. Germline lookup yields CDR1 SEHNR and CDR2 FQNEAQ (reference sequence). The full variable domain, in which reference TRBV7-9 and TRBJ2-5 provide the parts outside the CDR3, is DTGVSQNPRHKITKRGQNVTFRCDPISEHNRLYWYRQTLGQGPEFLTYFQNEAQLEKSRLLSDRFSAERPKGSFSTLEIQRTEQGDSAMYLCASSLPHNMLQETQYFGPGTRLLVL.

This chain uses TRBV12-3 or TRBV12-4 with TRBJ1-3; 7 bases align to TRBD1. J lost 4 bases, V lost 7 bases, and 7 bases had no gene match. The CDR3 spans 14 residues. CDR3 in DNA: TGTGCCAGCACCCTGACAGGGCAAGGAAACACCATATATTTT. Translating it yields CASTLTGQGNTIYF.

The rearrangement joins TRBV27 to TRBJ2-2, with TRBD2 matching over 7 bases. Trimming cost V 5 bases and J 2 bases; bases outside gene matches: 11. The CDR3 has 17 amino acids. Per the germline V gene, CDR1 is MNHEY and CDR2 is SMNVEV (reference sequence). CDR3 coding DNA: TGTGCCAGCAGTGCCCCTTCGGGGGGTCCTAACACCGGGGAGCTGTTTTTT. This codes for CASSAPSGGPNTGELFF.

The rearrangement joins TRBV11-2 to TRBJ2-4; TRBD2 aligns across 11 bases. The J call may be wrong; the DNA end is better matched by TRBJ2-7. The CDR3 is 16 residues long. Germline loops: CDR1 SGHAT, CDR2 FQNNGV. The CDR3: CASSLSLAGEGYEQYF. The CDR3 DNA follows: TGTGCCAGCAGCTTATCACTAGCGGGAGAGGGCTACGAGCAGTACTTC.

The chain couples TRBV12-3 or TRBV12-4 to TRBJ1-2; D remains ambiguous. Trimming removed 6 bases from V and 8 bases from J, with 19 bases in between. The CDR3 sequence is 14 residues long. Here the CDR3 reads CASSQPSDSRGYTF. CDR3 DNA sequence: TGTGCCAGCAGCCAACCTTCGGACTCCCGAGGCTACACCTTC.

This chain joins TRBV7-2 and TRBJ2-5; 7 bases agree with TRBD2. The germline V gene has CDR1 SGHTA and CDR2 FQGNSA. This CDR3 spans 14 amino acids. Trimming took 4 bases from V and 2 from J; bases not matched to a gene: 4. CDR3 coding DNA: TGTGCCAGCAGCTCAAATAGCGGGCAAGAGACCCAGTACTTC. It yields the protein CASSSNSGQETQYF. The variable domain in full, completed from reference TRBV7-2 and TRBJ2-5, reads GAGVSQSPSNKVTEKGKDVELRCDPISGHTALYWYRQSLGQGLEFLIYFQGNSAPDKSGLPSDRFSAERTGGSVSTLTIQRTQQEDSAVYLCASSSNSGQETQYFGPGTRLLVL.

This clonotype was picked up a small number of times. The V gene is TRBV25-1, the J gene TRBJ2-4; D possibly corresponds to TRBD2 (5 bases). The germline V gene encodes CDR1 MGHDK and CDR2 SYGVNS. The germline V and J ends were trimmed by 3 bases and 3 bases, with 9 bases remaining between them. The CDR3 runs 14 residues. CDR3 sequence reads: CASSEYGNKNIQYF. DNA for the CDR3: TGTGCCAGCAGTGAGTACGGGAACAAAAACATTCAGTACTTC.

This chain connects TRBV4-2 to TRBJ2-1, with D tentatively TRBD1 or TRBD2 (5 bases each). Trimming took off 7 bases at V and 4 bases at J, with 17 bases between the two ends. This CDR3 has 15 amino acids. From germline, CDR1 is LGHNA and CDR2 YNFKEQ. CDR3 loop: CASNRGREPYNEQFF. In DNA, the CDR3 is TGTGCCAGCAACCGGGGACGAGAACCTTACAATGAGCAGTTCTTC.

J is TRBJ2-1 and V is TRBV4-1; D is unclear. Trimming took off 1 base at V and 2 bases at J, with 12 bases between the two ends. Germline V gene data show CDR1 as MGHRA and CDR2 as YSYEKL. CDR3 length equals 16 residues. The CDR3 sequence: CASSQVQGKTYNEQFF. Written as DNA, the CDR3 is TGCGCCAGCAGCCAAGTGCAAGGGAAAACCTACAATGAGCAGTTCTTC.

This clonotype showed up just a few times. CDR3 DNA: TGCAGCGTGAGTACGGGACAGGGGGCAAGAGGCTACACCTTC. It specifies CSVSTGQGARGYTF. The rearrangement uses TRBV29-1 and TRBJ1-2; 12 bases agree with TRBD1. The CDR3 is 14 amino acids. Germline trimming cut 6 bases from V and 8 bases from J; bases unmatched to any gene: 10. Germline CDR1 reads SQVTM; CDR2 reads ANQGSEA.

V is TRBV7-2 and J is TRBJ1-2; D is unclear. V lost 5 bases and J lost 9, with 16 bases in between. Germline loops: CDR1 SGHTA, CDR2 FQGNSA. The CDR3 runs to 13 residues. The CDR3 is CASSTDRAVSYTF. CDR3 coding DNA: TGTGCCAGCAGCACCGACCGGGCGGTGAGCTACACCTTC.

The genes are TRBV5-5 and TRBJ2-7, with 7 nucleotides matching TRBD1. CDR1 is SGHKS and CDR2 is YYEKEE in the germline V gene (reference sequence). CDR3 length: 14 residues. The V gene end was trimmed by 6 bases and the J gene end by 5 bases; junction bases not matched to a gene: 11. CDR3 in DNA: TGTGCCAGCACCTATTTACGAGGGGGCGACGAGCAGTACTTC. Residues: CASTYLRGGDEQYF.

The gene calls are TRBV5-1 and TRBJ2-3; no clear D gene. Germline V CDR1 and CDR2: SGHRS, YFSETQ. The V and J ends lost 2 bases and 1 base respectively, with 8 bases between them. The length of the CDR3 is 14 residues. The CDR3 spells CASSFGPGTDTQYF. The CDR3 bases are TGCGCCAGCAGCTTCGGACCGGGCACAGATACGCAGTATTTT.

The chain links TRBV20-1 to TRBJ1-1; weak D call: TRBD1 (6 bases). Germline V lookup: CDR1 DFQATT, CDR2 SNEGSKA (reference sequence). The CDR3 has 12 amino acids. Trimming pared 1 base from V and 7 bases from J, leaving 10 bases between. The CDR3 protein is CSARGEQGEAFF. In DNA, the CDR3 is TGCAGTGCTAGAGGGGAACAGGGTGAAGCTTTCTTT.

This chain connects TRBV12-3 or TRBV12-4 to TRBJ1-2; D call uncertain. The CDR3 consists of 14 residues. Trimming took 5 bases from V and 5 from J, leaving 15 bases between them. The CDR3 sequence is CASSLERRVYGYTF. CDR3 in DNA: TGTGCCAGCAGTCTCGAGAGGAGGGTATATGGCTACACCTTC.

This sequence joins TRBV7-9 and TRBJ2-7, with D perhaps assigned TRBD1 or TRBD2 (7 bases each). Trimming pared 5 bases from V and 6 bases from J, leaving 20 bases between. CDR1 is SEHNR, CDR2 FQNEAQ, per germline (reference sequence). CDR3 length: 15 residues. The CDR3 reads CASSPREGASGEQYF. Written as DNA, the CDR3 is TGTGCCAGCAGCCCCAGGGAGGGGGCGTCTGGCGAGCAGTACTTC. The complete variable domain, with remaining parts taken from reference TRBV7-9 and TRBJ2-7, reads DTGVSQNPRHKITKRGQNVTFRCDPISEHNRLYWYRQTLGQGPEFLTYFQNEAQLEKSRLLSDRFSAERPKGSFSTLEIQRTEQGDSAMYLCASSPREGASGEQYFGPGTRLTVT.

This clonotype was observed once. The CDR3 spells CASSPYGRGGTYEQYF. In nucleotides, the CDR3 is TGTGCCAGCAGTCCCTATGGGCGGGGGGGTACCTACGAGCAGTACTTC. The chain recombines TRBV27 with TRBJ2-7; TRBD2 matches at 9 bases. The CDR3 is made up of 16 amino acids. Per the germline V gene, CDR1 is MNHEY and CDR2 is SMNVEV (reference sequence). With 5 bases clipped from V and 2 bases from J, the junction kept 10 bases outside the gene matches.

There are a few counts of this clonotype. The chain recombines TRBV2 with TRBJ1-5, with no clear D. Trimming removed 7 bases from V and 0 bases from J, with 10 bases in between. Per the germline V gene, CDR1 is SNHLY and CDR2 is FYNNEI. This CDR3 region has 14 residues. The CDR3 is CASTASNSNQPQHF. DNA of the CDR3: TGTGCCAGCACAGCCAGTAATAGCAATCAGCCCCAGCATTTT.

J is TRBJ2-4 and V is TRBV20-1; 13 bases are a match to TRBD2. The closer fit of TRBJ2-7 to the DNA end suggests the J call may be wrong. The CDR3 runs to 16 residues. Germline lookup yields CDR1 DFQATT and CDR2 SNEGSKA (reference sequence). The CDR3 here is CSASGTSGALPYEQYF. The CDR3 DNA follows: TGCAGTGCCTCCGGGACTAGCGGGGCCCTACCCTACGAGCAGTACTTC.

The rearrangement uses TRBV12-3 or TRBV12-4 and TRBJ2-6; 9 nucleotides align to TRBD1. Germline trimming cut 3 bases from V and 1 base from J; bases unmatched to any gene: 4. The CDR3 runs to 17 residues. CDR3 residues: CASSFWTGESGANVLTF. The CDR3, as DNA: TGTGCCAGCAGTTTTTGGACAGGGGAATCTGGGGCCAACGTCCTGACTTTC.

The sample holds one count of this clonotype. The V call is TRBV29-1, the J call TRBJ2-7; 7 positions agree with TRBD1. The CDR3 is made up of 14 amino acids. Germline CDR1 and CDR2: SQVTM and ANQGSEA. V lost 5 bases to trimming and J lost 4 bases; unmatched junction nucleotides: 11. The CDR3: CSVHQAGGMYEQYF. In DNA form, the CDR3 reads TGCAGCGTTCACCAGGCAGGGGGTATGTACGAGCAGTACTTC.